This T cell receptor beta chain was sequenced for a study of blood T cell repertoires in COVID-19. As for the study in general: Acute and convalescent COVID-19 samples came from the United States, Italy and Spain.

The repertoire was sequenced with immunoSEQ multiplex PCR; TCRdb's copy has only in-frame clones and lacks some. The sample consists of about 400,000 clones, about 90% of them appearing once. The CDR3 runs 15 residues. Germline V CDR1 and CDR2: MNHEY, SMNVEV (reference sequence). Trimming shortened V by 0 bases and J by 7 bases, and 13 bases separated the two germline ends. The receptor comes from a man aged 40-55 years with acute or convalescent COVID-19. The chain employs TRBV27 and TRBJ2-1; no definite D call. The sequencing input was peripheral blood. The CDR3: CASSLSLVGGNEQFF. In DNA form, the CDR3 reads TGTGCCAGCAGTTTATCGCTAGTAGGTGGTAATGAGCAGTTCTTC.